This T cell receptor beta chain was profiled in a study of CD8 T cells in Susac syndrome. Across the whole study: Patients with Susac syndrome were therapy-naive, on corticosteroids, or on intravenous immunoglobulin alone at the time that blood was drawn.

Of note for this clonotype: Its antigen is undetermined.

The germline V gene has CDR1 LNHDA and CDR2 SQIVND (reference sequence). V lost 4 bases and J lost 5, with 10 bases in between. The length of the CDR3 is 13 residues. Fulfillment of recently defined diagnostic criteria for definite or probable disease was shown by the patients with Susac syndrome. Overall study findings and caveats: A relatively small number of individuals underwent TCR sequencing and HLA analysis.

An amount of RNA that ranged from about 0.45 to 1 ug was reverse transcribed with random hexamers. The amplification used immunoSEQ multiplex PCR on TCR beta CDR3; it spanned 54 Vbeta and 13 Jbeta. MiXCR, applied by TCRdb to the immunoSEQ multiplex PCR reads, yields one record per CDR3 protein. The sample lists 80,000 or so distinct CDR3 sequences, about 93% occurring once. The origin of this receptor is a human donor with Susac syndrome. The source material was CD4+ T cells from PBMCs. The chain combines TRBV19 with TRBJ2-3, with unresolved D. The CDR3 DNA reads TGTGCCAGTAGTAATTCCGGTGGAGATACGCAGTATTTT. Its translation is CASSNSGGDTQYF.